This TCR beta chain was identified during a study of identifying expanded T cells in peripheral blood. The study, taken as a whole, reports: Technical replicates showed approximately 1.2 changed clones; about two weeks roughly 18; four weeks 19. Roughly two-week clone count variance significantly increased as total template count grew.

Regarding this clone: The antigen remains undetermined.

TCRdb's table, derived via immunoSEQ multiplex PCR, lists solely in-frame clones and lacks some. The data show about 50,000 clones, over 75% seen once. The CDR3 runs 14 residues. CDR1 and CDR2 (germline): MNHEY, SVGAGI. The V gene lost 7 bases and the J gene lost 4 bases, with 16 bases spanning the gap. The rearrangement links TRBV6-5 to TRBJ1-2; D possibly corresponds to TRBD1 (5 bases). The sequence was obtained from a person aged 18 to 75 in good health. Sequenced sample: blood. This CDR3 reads CASTPGPRGYGYTF. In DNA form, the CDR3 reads TGTGCCAGCACCCCGGGACCTCGGGGCTATGGCTACACCTTC.